This T cell receptor beta chain emerged from a study of T and B cells in COVID-19 patients. Multiplex PCR with BIOMED2 TRB-A/B primer pools amplified TRB rearrangements. TCRdb itself ran the multiplex PCR reads through MiXCR, one entry per CDR3 protein. The table lists around 30,000 distinct CDR3 sequences, approximately 32% of them singletons. A remark on this clonotype: No antigen is known for it.

Blood genomic DNA input for TRB amplification was about 240-550 ng. The CDR3 loop spans 14 amino acids. The germline V and J ends were trimmed by 6 bases and 3 bases, with 17 bases remaining between them. Germline V CDR1 and CDR2: SQVTM, ANQGSEA. The study's findings and limits: No sequencing was yet done of CD4+, regulatory or CD8+ subsets, or of SARS-CoV-2-responsive or tetramer+ sorted cells.

The V gene is TRBV29-1, the J gene TRBJ1-1, with D perhaps TRBD1 (5 bases). Material for sequencing was blood. This clonotype was sampled from a human donor who had recovered from COVID-19. CDR3 sequence reads: CSVYHWGVDTEAFF. The CDR3 DNA sequence: TGCAGCGTCTACCATTGGGGGGTAGACACTGAAGCTTTCTTT. Using reference TRBV29-1 and TRBJ1-1 for the parts outside the CDR3, the full variable domain is SAVISQKPSRDICQRGTSLTIQCQVDSQVTMMFWYRQQPGQSLTLIATANQGSEATYESGFVIDKFPISRPNLTFSTLTVSNMSPEDSSIYLCSVYHWGVDTEAFFGQGTRLTVV.